This T cell receptor (beta chain) was retrieved from a study of blood T cells in healthy people across ages. The CDR3 has 16 residues. In germline, CDR1 is LGHNA, CDR2 YSLEER. The V and J ends lost 1 base and 2 bases, in that order; junction bases with no gene match: 5. It was with a sample-barcoded 5' primer and a J-beta primer mix that a second PCR of about 6 to 12 cycles was run. TCRdb ran MiXCR on the 5' RACE reads and lists one entry per CDR3 protein. Here the sample spans some 1,000,000 distinct CDR3 sequences, around 27% being singletons. The same sample was also used in a study of T cells of mothers and their children. Per that study: About six children, together with their three healthy Caucasian mothers, made up the donors.

The chain is built from TRBV4-3 and TRBJ2-5, with TRBD2 matching 9 bases. The source is a girl between 2 and 10 years old in good health. The sample comprised blood. The CDR3 DNA reads as TGCGCCAGCAGCCAAGGGGGGGGACTAGCTCAAGAGACCCAGTACTTC. Residues: CASSQGGGLAQETQYF.